This record concerns one TCR beta chain sequence. Its cognate antigen is unknown. These data are taken from a study of OX40 agonist ivuxolimab in advanced cancers. In the study overall: Partial responses occurred in Three dose-escalation patients, one with hepatocellular carcinoma and two with cutaneous melanoma. Study-level results: More expanded clones were seen, on average, in CD8+ T cells than in CD4+. Low normalized clonal expansion also occurred in some nonresponding patients.

This table comes from immunoSEQ multiplex PCR, and its TCRdb copy is limited to in-frame clones, with some not included. The sample has tens of thousands of clones, more than 80% seen once. Germline CDR1 reads SGHAT; CDR2 reads FQNNGV. V trimming: 1 base; J trimming: 5 bases; junction bases outside the gene matches: 6. The CDR3 has 16 amino acids. The receptor was derived from an adult with an advanced solid tumor such as melanoma, head and neck, liver or kidney cancer. The chain couples TRBV11-2 to TRBJ2-3, with 10 bases aligning to TRBD1. The starting material was CD4+ or CD8+ T cells sorted from blood, obtained in a trial of the OX40 agonist ivuxolimab. The CDR3 sequence is CASSLGDRGTIDTQYF. The CDR3 DNA reads TGTGCCAGCAGCTTAGGGGACAGGGGAACGATAGATACGCAGTATTTT.